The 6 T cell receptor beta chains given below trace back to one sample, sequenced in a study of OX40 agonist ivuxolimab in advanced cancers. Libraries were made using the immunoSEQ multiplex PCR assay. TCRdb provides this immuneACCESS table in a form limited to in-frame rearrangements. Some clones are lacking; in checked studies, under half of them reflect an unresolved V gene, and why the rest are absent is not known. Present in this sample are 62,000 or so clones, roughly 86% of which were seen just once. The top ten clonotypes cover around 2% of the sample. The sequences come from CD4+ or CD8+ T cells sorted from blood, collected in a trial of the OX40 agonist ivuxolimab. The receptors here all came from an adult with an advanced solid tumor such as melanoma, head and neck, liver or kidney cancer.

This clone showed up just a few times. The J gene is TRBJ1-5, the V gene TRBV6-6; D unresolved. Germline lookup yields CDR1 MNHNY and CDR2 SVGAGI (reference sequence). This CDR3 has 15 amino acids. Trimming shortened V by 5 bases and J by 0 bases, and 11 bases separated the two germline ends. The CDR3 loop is CASSPSLNSNQPQHF. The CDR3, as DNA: TGTGCCAGCAGTCCTTCCCTAAATAGCAATCAGCCCCAGCATTTT.

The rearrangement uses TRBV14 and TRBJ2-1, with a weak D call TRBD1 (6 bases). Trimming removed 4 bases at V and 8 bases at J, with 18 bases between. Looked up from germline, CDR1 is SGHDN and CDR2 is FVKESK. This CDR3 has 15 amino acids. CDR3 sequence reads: CASSPFSGTKDEQFF. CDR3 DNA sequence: TGTGCCAGCAGCCCCTTCTCCGGGACAAAGGATGAGCAGTTCTTC.

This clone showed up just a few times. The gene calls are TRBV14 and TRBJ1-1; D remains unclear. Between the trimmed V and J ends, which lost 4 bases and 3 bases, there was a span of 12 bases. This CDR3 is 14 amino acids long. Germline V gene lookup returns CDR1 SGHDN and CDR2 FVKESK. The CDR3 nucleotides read TGTGCCAGCAGCCCCTGGACTAGAGACACTGAAGCTTTCTTT. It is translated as CASSPWTRDTEAFF.

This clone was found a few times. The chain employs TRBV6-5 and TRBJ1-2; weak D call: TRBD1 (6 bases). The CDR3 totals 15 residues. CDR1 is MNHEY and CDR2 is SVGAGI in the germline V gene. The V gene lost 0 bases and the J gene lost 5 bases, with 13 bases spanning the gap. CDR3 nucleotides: TGTGCCAGCAGTTACTCACGGGGGGCATCTTATGGCTACACCTTC. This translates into CASSYSRGASYGYTF.

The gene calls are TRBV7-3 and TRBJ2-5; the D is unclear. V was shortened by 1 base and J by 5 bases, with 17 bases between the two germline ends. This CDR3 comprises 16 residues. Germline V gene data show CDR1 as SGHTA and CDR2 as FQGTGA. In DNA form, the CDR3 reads TGTGCCAGCAGCTTAAGGGCCAGAAAAACCGGGGAGACCCAGTACTTC. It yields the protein CASSLRARKTGETQYF. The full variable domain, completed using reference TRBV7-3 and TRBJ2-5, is GAGVSQTPSNKVTEKGKYVELRCDPISGHTALYWYRQSLGQGPEFLIYFQGTGAADDSGLPNDRFFAVRPEGSVSTLKIQRTERGDSAVYLCASSLRARKTGETQYFGPGTRLLVL.

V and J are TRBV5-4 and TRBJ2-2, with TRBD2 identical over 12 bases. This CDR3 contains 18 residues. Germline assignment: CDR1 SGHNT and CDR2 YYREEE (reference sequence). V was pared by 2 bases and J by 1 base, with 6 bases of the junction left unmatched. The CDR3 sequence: CASSLLAGGLKNTGELFF. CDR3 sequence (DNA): TGTGCCAGCAGCTTACTAGCGGGAGGTCTTAAGAACACCGGGGAGCTGTTTTTT.